What follows describes a single T cell receptor beta chain. This record comes from a study of blood T cell repertoires in COVID-19. Sequenced by immunoSEQ multiplex PCR; TCRdb stores in-frame clones only, minus some. The sample contains about 130,000 clones, 65% to 90% of which appear only once. This CDR3 spans 14 amino acids. Germline V gene lookup returns CDR1 SGHRS and CDR2 YFSETQ. Trimming at V came to 7 bases and at J to 5 bases, leaving 10 bases not matched to a gene. This TCR was sampled from a woman aged 60-75 years with active or convalescent COVID-19. Sequencing was carried out using peripheral blood. The rearrangement links TRBV5-1 to TRBJ2-7, with 9 positions matching TRBD2. The CDR3, as DNA: TGCGCCAGCGGGATAGCGGGAGTACCTCACGAGCAGTACTTC. Amino acid sequence: CASGIAGVPHEQYF.